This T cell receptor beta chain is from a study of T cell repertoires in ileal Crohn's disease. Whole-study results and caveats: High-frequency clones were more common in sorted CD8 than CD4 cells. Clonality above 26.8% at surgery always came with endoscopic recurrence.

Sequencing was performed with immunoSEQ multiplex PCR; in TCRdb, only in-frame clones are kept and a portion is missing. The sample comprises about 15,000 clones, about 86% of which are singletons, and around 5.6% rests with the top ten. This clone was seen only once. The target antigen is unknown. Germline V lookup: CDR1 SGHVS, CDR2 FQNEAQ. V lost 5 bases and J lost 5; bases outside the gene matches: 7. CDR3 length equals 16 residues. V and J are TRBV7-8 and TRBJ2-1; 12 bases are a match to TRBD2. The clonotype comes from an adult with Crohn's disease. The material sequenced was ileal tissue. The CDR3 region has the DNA TGTGCCAGCAGCCCAAGCGGACTAGCGGGAAACAATGAGCAGTTCTTC. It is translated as CASSPSGLAGNNEQFF.